The rows below give T cell receptor beta chains drawn from one sample of a study of CD4 T cells in relation to SARS-CoV-2 and coronaviruses. No antigens are known for them. Measured with immunoSEQ multiplex PCR; TCRdb has only the in-frame clones, and not every one. The sample gives 41,000 or so clones, more than 65% of which show up once; 4.5% is in the top ten. Sequencing was carried out using naive CD4+ T cells from PBMCs, cultured in vitro. The receptors come from an adult with COVID-19. Both conserved end residues are part of each CDR3. A D gene is named only where the DNA matches it firmly. Part of the rows lack a size; the others show once, few, many or a class for expanded clones.

size: NA; D: NA; J: TRBJ2-1; V: TRBV3-1/TRBV3-2; CDR3: CASSQEWVGEQFF; DNA: TGTGCCAGCAGCCAAGAGTGGGTAGGTGAGCAGTTCTTC
size: once; D: NA; J: TRBJ2-1; V: TRBV19; CDR3: CASSYVTPTTGLGYNEQFF; DNA: TGTGCCAGTAGTTATGTTACCCCGACGACAGGTTTAGGTTACAATGAGCAGTTCTTC
size: NA; D: NA; J: TRBJ2-5; V: TRBV29-1; CDR3: CSSGVGSETQYF; DNA: TGCAGCTCCGGAGTGGGTTCAGAGACCCAGTACTTC
size: NA; D: NA; J: TRBJ2-4; V: TRBV6-5; CDR3: CASSYTRDKNIQYF; DNA: TGTGCCAGCAGTTACACCCGGGACAAAAACATTCAGTACTTC
size: NA; D: NA; J: TRBJ2-5; V: TRBV28; CDR3: CASSGGSETQYF; DNA: TGTGCCAGCAGTGGGGGCTCAGAGACCCAGTACTTC
size: NA; D: TRBD1; J: TRBJ1-6; V: TRBV18; CDR3: CASSRQGNSPLHF; DNA: TGTGCCAGCTCACGACAGGGAAATTCACCCCTCCACTTT
size: NA; D: TRBD2; J: TRBJ2-5; V: TRBV9; CDR3: CASSVGLAFQETQYF; DNA: TGTGCCAGCAGCGTGGGACTAGCGTTTCAAGAGACCCAGTACTTC
size: NA; D: NA; J: TRBJ2-5; V: TRBV3-1/TRBV3-2; CDR3: CASSQGVETQYF; DNA: TGTGCCAGCAGCCAAGGGGTTGAGACCCAGTACTTC
size: NA; D: TRBD2; J: TRBJ2-1; V: TRBV2; CDR3: CASSPGVTSDEQFF; DNA: TGTGCCAGCTCTCCGGGTGTGACTAGCGATGAGCAGTTCTTC
size: NA; D: NA; J: TRBJ1-5; V: TRBV2; CDR3: CASSNGNQPQHF; DNA: TGTGCCAGCAGTAACGGGAATCAGCCCCAGCATTTT
size: NA; D: NA; J: TRBJ2-1; V: TRBV12-5; CDR3: CASGSGLIYNEQFF; DNA: TGTGCTAGTGGTTCGGGACTGATTTACAATGAGCAGTTCTTC
size: NA; D: TRBD1; J: TRBJ2-7; V: TRBV18; CDR3: CASSPGTGTYEQYF; DNA: TGTGCCAGCTCACCAGGGACAGGGACCTACGAGCAGTACTTC
size: NA; D: NA; J: TRBJ2-5; V: TRBV10-1; CDR3: CASSESRVGRAETQYF; DNA: TGCGCCAGCAGTGAGTCTAGGGTTGGGAGAGCCGAGACCCAGTACTTC
size: NA; D: NA; J: TRBJ2-3; V: TRBV5-4; CDR3: CASTLDAARATQYF; DNA: TGTGCCAGCACTCTAGATGCCGCTCGGGCTACGCAGTATTTT
size: NA; D: NA; J: TRBJ2-1; V: TRBV24-1; CDR3: CATSDFSRGPEDEQFF; DNA: TGTGCCACCAGTGATTTCTCGCGCGGGCCTGAAGATGAGCAGTTCTTC
size: NA; D: TRBD1; J: TRBJ2-3; V: TRBV6-4; CDR3: CASSGTGGADTQYF; DNA: TGTGCCAGCAGTGGGACAGGGGGCGCAGATACGCAGTATTTT
size: NA; D: TRBD1; J: TRBJ1-1; V: TRBV19; CDR3: CASIGTGPIAFF; DNA: TGTGCCAGTATTGGGACAGGGCCGATCGCTTTCTTT
size: few; D: NA; J: TRBJ1-6; V: TRBV5-4; CDR3: CASSLGTGPYNSPLHF; DNA: TGTGCCAGCAGCTTGGGTACAGGGCCCTATAATTCACCCCTCCACTTT
size: NA; D: NA; J: TRBJ2-2; V: TRBV7-2; CDR3: CASRLQSNTGELFF; DNA: TGTGCCAGCAGGTTACAGTCGAACACCGGGGAGCTGTTTTTT
size: NA; D: TRBD1; J: TRBJ1-2; V: TRBV7-9; CDR3: CASSAPRGRDYGYTF; DNA: TGTGCCAGCAGCGCACCCAGGGGGCGGGACTATGGCTACACCTTC
size: NA; D: NA; J: TRBJ1-5; V: TRBV19; CDR3: CASSIAGRNQPQHF; DNA: TGTGCCAGTAGTATAGCGGGCAGAAATCAGCCCCAGCATTTT
size: NA; D: NA; J: TRBJ1-4; V: TRBV13; CDR3: CASSFGSLRSNEKLFF; DNA: TGTGCCAGCAGCTTTGGGTCACTGCGTAGTAATGAAAAACTGTTTTTT
size: NA; D: TRBD2; J: TRBJ2-3; V: TRBV3-1/TRBV3-2; CDR3: CASSQDLSGRVDTQYF; DNA: TGTGCCAGCAGCCAAGATCTAAGCGGGAGAGTAGATACGCAGTATTTT
size: NA; D: NA; J: TRBJ2-7; V: TRBV21-1; CDR3: CASSKPGTSGPSGSYEQYF; DNA: TGTGCCAGCAGCAAACCCGGGACTAGCGGGCCCTCGGGCTCCTACGAGCAGTACTTC
size: NA; D: TRBD2; J: TRBJ2-3; V: TRBV7-9; CDR3: CASSSNRARGTSDTQYF; DNA: TGTGCCAGCAGCTCCAATCGGGCGCGGGGGACTTCAGATACGCAGTATTTT
size: NA; D: NA; J: TRBJ1-1; V: TRBV7-2; CDR3: CASSLVLSRGNTEAFF; DNA: TGTGCCAGCAGCTTAGTTTTATCACGGGGGAACACTGAAGCTTTCTTT
size: NA; D: NA; J: TRBJ2-2; V: TRBV30; CDR3: CAWKMLVSNTGELFF; DNA: TGTGCCTGGAAAATGCTTGTATCAAACACCGGGGAGCTGTTTTTT
size: few; D: NA; J: TRBJ2-1; V: TRBV5-4; CDR3: CASSTPRAHNEQFF; DNA: TGTGCCAGCAGCACCCCTAGGGCCCACAATGAGCAGTTCTTC
size: NA; D: TRBD2; J: TRBJ2-1; V: TRBV4-1; CDR3: CASSQERQRDRNEQFF; DNA: TGCGCCAGCAGCCAAGAAAGGCAGCGGGACCGAAATGAGCAGTTCTTC
size: NA; D: TRBD1; J: TRBJ1-1; V: TRBV5-8; CDR3: CASSRGLVATSEAFF; DNA: TGTGCCAGCAGCAGGGGGCTCGTGGCCACATCGGAAGCTTTCTTT
size: once; D: NA; J: TRBJ2-7; V: TRBV7-9; CDR3: CASSRTLDEQYF; DNA: TGTGCCAGCAGCCGTACCTTAGACGAGCAGTACTTC
size: NA; D: NA; J: TRBJ2-6; V: TRBV18; CDR3: CASSPTESGANVLTF; DNA: TGTGCCAGCTCACCAACTGAGTCTGGGGCCAACGTCCTGACTTTC
size: NA; D: NA; J: TRBJ2-3; V: TRBV5-1; CDR3: CASSLGEGDTQYF; DNA: TGCGCCAGCAGCTTGGGAGAGGGCGATACGCAGTATTTT
size: NA; D: NA; J: TRBJ2-7; V: TRBV28; CDR3: CASSFTYSYEQYF; DNA: TGTGCCAGCAGTTTTACTTACTCCTACGAGCAGTACTTC
size: NA; D: NA; J: TRBJ2-6; V: TRBV29-1; CDR3: CSATASGANVLTF; DNA: TGCAGCGCGACAGCGTCTGGGGCCAACGTCCTGACTTTC
size: NA; D: TRBD2; J: TRBJ2-5; V: TRBV29-1; CDR3: CSVVAGELETQYF; DNA: TGCAGCGTTGTAGCGGGAGAGCTAGAGACCCAGTACTTC
size: NA; D: NA; J: TRBJ2-7; V: TRBV7-2; CDR3: CASSSPRTKQYF; DNA: TGTGCCAGCAGCTCGCCCAGGACCAAGCAGTACTTC
size: NA; D: TRBD2; J: TRBJ2-1; V: TRBV9; CDR3: CASSLIGTSGRFGNEQFF; DNA: TGTGCCAGCAGCCTAATAGGGACTAGCGGGAGGTTCGGCAATGAGCAGTTCTTC
size: NA; D: TRBD2; J: TRBJ2-7; V: TRBV2; CDR3: CASSPQGVLAGGNEQYF; DNA: TGTGCCAGCAGTCCTCAGGGAGTACTAGCGGGGGGTAATGAGCAGTACTTC
size: NA; D: NA; J: TRBJ1-4; V: TRBV7-2; CDR3: CASSRGGAPEKLFF; DNA: TGTGCCAGCAGCCGGGGGGGGGCGCCGGAAAAACTGTTTTTT
size: once; D: NA; J: TRBJ2-5; V: TRBV29-1; CDR3: CSAIMAAGQETQYF; DNA: TGCAGCGCCATTATGGCCGCAGGACAAGAGACCCAGTACTTC
size: NA; D: NA; J: TRBJ2-2; V: TRBV12-3/TRBV12-4; CDR3: CASRLSATGELFF; DNA: TGTGCCAGCAGACTTAGCGCCACCGGGGAGCTGTTTTTT
size: NA; D: NA; J: TRBJ1-1; V: TRBV28; CDR3: CASRAGGGLTEAFF; DNA: TGTGCCAGCAGGGCTGGGGGGGGGCTCACTGAAGCTTTCTTT